These T cell receptor beta chains were read from a single sample in a study of PD-L1 blockade in urothelial cancer. Sequencing used immunoSEQ multiplex PCR; TCRdb keeps in-frame clones, though not all of them. Here the sample spans more than 95,000 clones, about 84% being singletons. Sequenced material: PBMCs, taken around atezolizumab (anti-PD-L1) treatment. These receptors all come from a man aged 50-60 years with urothelial cancer. CDR3s include the opening cysteine and the closing phenylalanine or tryptophan. A D gene is named only where the DNA matches it firmly. Clone size, where shown, is once, few, many, or a class for clones that have expanded.

V gene,clone size,J gene,D gene,CDR3 DNA,CDR3 protein
TRBV15,-,TRBJ2-2,TRBD1,TGTGCCACCAGGAGGGACAGGGTGGACACCGGGGAGCTGTTTTTT,CATRRDRVDTGELFF
TRBV19,-,TRBJ2-5,-,TGTGCCAGTCGGTGGTTGGAGACCCAGTACTTC,CASRWLETQYF
TRBV4-2,-,TRBJ2-2,-,TGTGCCAGCAGCCAAGAGTTGGCTGGCGCAGCGCCCACCGGGGAGCTGTTTTTT,CASSQELAGAAPTGELFF
TRBV7-9,once,TRBJ2-7,-,TGTGCCAGCAGCTTAGTGGCAGGCTACGAGCAGTACTTC,CASSLVAGYEQYF
TRBV27,-,TRBJ2-7,-,TGTGCCAGCGCGCCACGGCGGAGCTCCTACGAGCAGTACTTC,CASAPRRSSYEQYF
TRBV14,-,TRBJ2-5,TRBD2,TGTGCCAGCAGCCAAGGGACTAGCGGGAGGGGGACCCAGTACTTC,CASSQGTSGRGTQYF
TRBV9,once,TRBJ1-5,-,TGTGCCAGCAGCCCAGGGGAGGGCCAGCCCCAGCATTTT,CASSPGEGQPQHF
TRBV4-1,-,TRBJ2-6,-,TGCGCCAGCAGCCAAGAGGAGGGCTCCGGGGCCAACGTCCTGACTTTC,CASSQEEGSGANVLTF
TRBV28,-,TRBJ2-1,TRBD1,TGTGCCAGGAGCCGGGACAGAGACTACAATGAGCAGTTCTTC,CARSRDRDYNEQFF
TRBV28,-,TRBJ1-2,TRBD1,TGTGCCAGCAGTTCATCCGACAGGGCCTATGGCTACACCTTC,CASSSSDRAYGYTF
TRBV14,many,TRBJ2-1,-,TGTGCCAGCAGCCAAGATAGCGGTAGTTACAATGAGCAGTTCTTC,CASSQDSGSYNEQFF
TRBV19,-,TRBJ2-7,TRBD2,TGTGCCAGCCGGCGGGGGGGCCCCACCTACGAGCAGTACTTC,CASRRGGPTYEQYF
TRBV5-4,-,TRBJ2-1,-,TGTGCCAGCAGCTCCGGAGGGGCGGGCAACAATGAGCAGTTCTTC,CASSSGGAGNNEQFF
TRBV6-4,-,TRBJ1-2,TRBD1,TGTGCCAGCAGGAAACAGGGGACTGCTAACTATGGCTACACCTTC,CASRKQGTANYGYTF
TRBV7-9,few,TRBJ1-5,TRBD1,TGTGCCAGCAGCTTAGAACAGGGGGCGTACAATCAGCCCCAGCATTTT,CASSLEQGAYNQPQHF
TRBV19,-,TRBJ1-2,-,TGTGCCAGTAGTCTTGGAGTCAACTATGGCTACACCTTC,CASSLGVNYGYTF
TRBV28,-,TRBJ1-3,-,TGTGCCAGCAGTTGGGGGGGATCAAGGGATTTT,CASSWGGSRDF
TRBV30,-,TRBJ2-1,TRBD2,TGTGCCTGGAGTGGAGCGGGAGAGTTCGATGAGCAGTTCTTC,CAWSGAGEFDEQFF
TRBV6-4,-,TRBJ1-6,TRBD1,TGTGCCACCGGACAGGAACTTAATTCACCCCTCCACTTT,CATGQELNSPLHF
TRBV7-9,-,TRBJ1-6,-,TGTGCCAGCAGCGGCTCAACAGGGATTAATTCACCCCTCCACTTT,CASSGSTGINSPLHF
TRBV7-2,few,TRBJ2-3,TRBD1,TGTGCCAGCAAGACGACAGGGCTCACAGATACGCAGTATTTT,CASKTTGLTDTQYF
TRBV11-3,-,TRBJ2-2,-,TGTGCCAGCAGCTTCGGGAACACCGGGGAGCTGTTTTTT,CASSFGNTGELFF
TRBV28,-,TRBJ2-7,TRBD2,TGTGCCAGCAGTTTATTTCGACTAGCGGGAGGGGGCGAGCAGTACTTC,CASSLFRLAGGGEQYF
TRBV7-8,-,TRBJ2-6,TRBD1,TGTGCCAGCAGCTCGAATCCGGGACAGAGCTCTGGGGCCAACGTCCTGACTTTC,CASSSNPGQSSGANVLTF
TRBV30,-,TRBJ1-4,TRBD1,TGTGCCTGGAGAAAAGACAGGGGCAGTGAAAAACTGTTTTTT,CAWRKDRGSEKLFF
TRBV6-5,-,TRBJ2-7,TRBD1,TGTGCCAGCAGTCGACAGGGGACCCACGAGCAGTACTTC,CASSRQGTHEQYF
TRBV28,-,TRBJ2-7,TRBD2,TGTGCCAGCGGGACTAGCGGGATCGTACACGAGCAGTACTTC,CASGTSGIVHEQYF
TRBV29-1,few,TRBJ2-3,-,TGCAGCGTTTTAGGGCAGGGGAAGAGTACAGATACGCAGTATTTT,CSVLGQGKSTDTQYF
TRBV6-5,-,TRBJ2-7,-,TGTGCCAGCAGTTTCAGGGGATACGAGCAGTACTTC,CASSFRGYEQYF
TRBV6-6,-,TRBJ2-7,-,TGTGCCAGCAGTTACGCCAGGGGCCTCTACGAGCAGTACTTC,CASSYARGLYEQYF
TRBV5-1,many,TRBJ1-1,TRBD1,TGCGCCAGCACCCCGGGACAGACGAACACTGAAGCTTTCTTT,CASTPGQTNTEAFF
TRBV18,-,TRBJ2-7,TRBD2,TGTGCCAGCTCACCACGGGAGGGAGAGCAGTACTTC,CASSPREGEQYF
TRBV7-2,-,TRBJ2-3,-,TGTGCCAGCAGCTCCGAGGGGGTACTCACAGATACGCAGTATTTT,CASSSEGVLTDTQYF